This T cell receptor (beta chain) came from a study of shared clonotypes between healthy human individuals (dated by TCRdb to the early 2020s). Notes on the research overall: The cohort comprised a couple of women and a few men aged 18 to 49 years. Blood TCR repertoires of about five healthy adults were deeply sequenced to estimate repertoire size and the extent of clonotype sharing between individuals. To increase sequencing depth and limit assay-specific biases, TCR repertoire library preparation and sequencing were carried out by different laboratories using diverse techniques. For each donor, CD4 naive and CD4 memory were each run on three plates, CD8 naive on two plates, and CD8 memory on one plate. Each donor's leukapheresis produced roughly between roughly 0.85 and 10 billion PBMCs.

Using the deep immunoSEQ assay, TCR CDR3 regions were amplified from genomic DNA by multiplex PCR. For each cell subset, the extracted genomic DNA was distributed evenly across all wells of several immunoSEQ 96-well plates, and each plate served as one replicate. Each replicate PCR for sorted subsets received 150 to 250 ng genomic DNA, equal to 30,000 or so T cell genomes. Purified libraries were quantified with a Qubit 3.0 fluorometer, sized on a Bioanalyzer 2100, and re-quantified with the KAPA Library Quantification kit. Each immunoSEQ 96-well plate was sequenced on its own single-read 150-cycle Illumina NextSeq 550 flow cell. The authors' pipeline ran thus. Because only junctional sequences without quality scores were contained in the immunoSEQ output, filtering matching that applied to full-length reads could not be performed. To assign V/J genes and CDR3, sequences were annotated against IMGT germline references using PyIR, a Python wrapper for IgBLAST v1.9. Any read was removed if the V/J assignment was weak (E-value above 1e-6), the CDR3 was missing, or the read contained stop codons, out-of-frame junctions, or ambiguous translated residues. A V3J clonotype was defined by an identical inferred V gene, J gene, and CDR3 amino acid sequence. Percentage overlap between repertoires was calculated by dividing the number of shared unique clonotypes by the size of the smaller repertoire. Richness of each repertoire was evaluated using RTK rarefaction, the Chao1 estimator, and Recon v2.1 estimates of unobserved clonotypes. For all TCRbeta clonotypes obtained by the gDNA method from several donors, generation probabilities were computed with OLGA. TCRdb carries this immuneACCESS record with in-frame sequences only. Its versions omit some clonotypes, under half of them owing to an unresolved V gene in the studies checked, with the rest unexplained. Clonal size and the V and J genes are those of that table, whereas D and trimming came from the DNA. A total of roughly 2.5 million clones appear in this sample, more than 90% of them only once. The leading ten clones occupy 0.13% to 0.15% of the sample.

The research as a whole found: Because the study included only a small number of donors, the genetic and exposure-history diversity represented was limited. Higher generation probabilities were observed for clonotypes shared by all four sorted-subset donors than for non-shared clonotypes. Larger estimated clonotype richness was generally found for naive subsets than for memory subsets. Pairwise subsampling led to the expectation that sequencing depth would affect the degree of clonotype sharing among donors. Incomplete sequencing was indicated by rarefaction of sorted-subset datasets, despite the large sequencing depth. Sampling was limited to blood, and TCR repertoires in tissue likely differ from TCR repertoires in blood. Sharing across a few donors was observed for around 5% of naive CD4, under 4% of naive CD8, roughly 2.3% of memory CD4, and about 0.4% of memory CD8 clonotypes.

From the cysteine up to the phenylalanine, the CDR3 has a length of 15 residues. Only CDR3 DNA remains: 45 bases, in frame from the first base. V trim: 6 bases; J trim: 2 bases; unmatched bases: 2. Looking up the germline V gene yields CDR1 SNHLY and CDR2 FYNNEI. Healthy HIV-negative adults with no recently reported acute infections or vaccinations were included as donors. Every donor was a Caucasian adult living in Nashville, Tennessee, USA. CD4+ T cells were enriched by magnetic negative selection, after which naive cells were positively selected on CD45RA and the negative fraction was taken as the memory subset. After blood collection by leukapheresis, PBMCs were isolated using Ficoll-Histopaque density gradient centrifugation and then cryopreserved in the vapor phase of liquid nitrogen. Purity and quantity of every magnetically sorted T cell population were checked by analytical flow cytometry. Genomic DNA was isolated from every sorted fraction and measured by UV absorbance on a Nanodrop 2000c.

Regarding this clone: The target of this receptor is not known. No base qualities exist here, and no much larger clone lies one base off it.

Material: naive CD4+ T cells sorted from blood. This specimen's cell subset or site label, per the study, means: CD45RA+ positively selected. This receptor was obtained from a man younger than 35 in good health. This chain joins TRBV2 to TRBJ2-6; 9 bases in the middle match TRBD1. The CDR3 reads as follows: CASSNRGPGANVLTF. The DNA reads as follows: TGTGCCAGCAGCAACAGGGGGCCTGGGGCCAACGTCCTGACTTTC.